This passage covers 3 T cell receptor beta chains from one sample sequenced in a study of blood T cells in healthy people across ages. Using a J-beta primer mix together with a sample-barcoded 5' primer, a second PCR was run for roughly 6 to 12 cycles. One entry per CDR3 protein results from TCRdb running MiXCR on the 5' RACE reads. The sample lists about 800,000 distinct CDR3 sequences, 25% seen once, with 3% to 4% in the top ten. These records were also assigned to another study, of T cells of mothers and their children.

The sample comprised blood. These receptors were collected from a boy between 10 and 17 years old in good health.

This chain connects TRBV7-6 to TRBJ2-7, with TRBD2 identical over 9 bases. Germline CDR1 SGHVS, CDR2 FNYEAQ. The V and J ends lost 3 bases and 6 bases, in that order; junction bases with no gene match: 6. The CDR3 loop spans 14 amino acids. The CDR3 region has the DNA TGTGCCAGCAGCTTTAGCGGGAGCGGTGGCGAGCAGTACTTC. This translates into CASSFSGSGGEQYF. The variable domain in full, with the rest retrieved from reference TRBV7-6 and TRBJ2-7, is GAGVSQSPRYKVTKRGQDVALRCDPISGHVSLYWYRQALGQGPEFLTYFNYEAQQDKSGLPNDRFSAERPEGSISTLTIQRTEQRDSAMYRCASSFSGSGGEQYFGPGTRLTVT.

The sample holds a few counts of this clonotype. The chain has TRBV7-2 and TRBJ2-7; 7 bases map to TRBD2. Germline V gene sequence: CDR1 SGHTA, CDR2 FQGNSA. Unmatched junction bases numbered 14, after V lost 1 base and J lost 11 bases. The length of the CDR3 is 15 residues. This CDR3 reads CASSLVTTGLPAEYF. In DNA form, the CDR3 reads TGTGCCAGCAGCTTAGTTACAACGGGACTACCCGCCGAGTACTTC.

This clonotype showed up just a few times. The chain has TRBV29-1 and TRBJ2-5; perhaps D is TRBD1 or TRBD2 (5 bases each). V dropped 3 bases and J dropped 7 bases, with 18 bases sitting between them. This CDR3 comprises 14 residues. Germline loops: CDR1 SQVTM, CDR2 ANQGSEA. The CDR3 spells CSVEGMGVFGTQYF. In DNA, the CDR3 is TGCAGCGTTGAGGGAATGGGGGTGTTCGGGACCCAGTACTTC.